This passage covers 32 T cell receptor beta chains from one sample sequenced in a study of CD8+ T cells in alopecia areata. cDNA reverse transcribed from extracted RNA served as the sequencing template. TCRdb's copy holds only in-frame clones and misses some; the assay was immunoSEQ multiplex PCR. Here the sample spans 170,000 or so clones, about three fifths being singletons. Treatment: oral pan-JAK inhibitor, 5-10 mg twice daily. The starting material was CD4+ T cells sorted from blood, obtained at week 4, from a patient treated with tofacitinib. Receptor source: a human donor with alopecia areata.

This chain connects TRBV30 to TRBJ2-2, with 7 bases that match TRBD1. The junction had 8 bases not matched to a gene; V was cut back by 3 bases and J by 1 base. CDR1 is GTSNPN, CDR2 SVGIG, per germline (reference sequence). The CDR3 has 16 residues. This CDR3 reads CAWRRGNRGNTGELFF. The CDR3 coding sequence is TGTGCCTGGAGGAGGGGCAACAGGGGGAACACCGGGGAGCTGTTTTTT.

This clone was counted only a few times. The CDR3 nucleotides are TGTGCCAGCAGTCGGGACAGGACTGAGCAGTTCTTC. This encodes CASSRDRTEQFF. The chain carries TRBV6-6 and TRBJ2-1; TRBD1 agrees at 8 bases. V lost 5 bases and J lost 9; bases outside the gene matches: 3. The germline V gene encodes CDR1 MNHNY and CDR2 SVGAGI (reference sequence). This CDR3 is 12 amino acids long.

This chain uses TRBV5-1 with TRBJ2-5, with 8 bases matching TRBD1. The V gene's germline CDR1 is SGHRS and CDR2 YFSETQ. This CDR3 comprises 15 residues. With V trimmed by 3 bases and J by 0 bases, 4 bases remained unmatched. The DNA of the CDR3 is TGCGCCAGCAGCTCGTACAGGGGGGACCAAGAGACCCAGTACTTC. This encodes CASSSYRGDQETQYF.

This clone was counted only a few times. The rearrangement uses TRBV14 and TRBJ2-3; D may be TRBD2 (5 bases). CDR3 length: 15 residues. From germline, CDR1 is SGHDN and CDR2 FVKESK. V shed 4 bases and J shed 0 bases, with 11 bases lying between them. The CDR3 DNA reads TGTGCCAGCAGCCCCCCCGGGGAAAGCACAGATACGCAGTATTTT. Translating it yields CASSPPGESTDTQYF.

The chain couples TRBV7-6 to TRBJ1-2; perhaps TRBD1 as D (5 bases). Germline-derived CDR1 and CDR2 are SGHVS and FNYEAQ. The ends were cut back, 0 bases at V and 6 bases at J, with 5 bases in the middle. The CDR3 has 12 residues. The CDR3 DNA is TGTGCCAGCAGCTTAGCGGGGGATGGCTACACCTTC. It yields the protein CASSLAGDGYTF.

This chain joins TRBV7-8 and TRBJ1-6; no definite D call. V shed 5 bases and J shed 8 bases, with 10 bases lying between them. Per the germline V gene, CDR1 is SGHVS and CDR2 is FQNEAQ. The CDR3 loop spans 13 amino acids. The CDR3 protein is CASSPDRHSPLHF. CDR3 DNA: TGTGCCAGCAGCCCGGACCGACATTCACCCCTCCACTTT.

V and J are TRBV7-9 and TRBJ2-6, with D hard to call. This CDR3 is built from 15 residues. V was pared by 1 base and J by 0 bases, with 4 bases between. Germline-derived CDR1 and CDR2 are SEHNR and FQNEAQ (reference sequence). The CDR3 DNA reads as TGTGCCAGCAGCTTAGTCCGCTCTGGGGCCAACGTCCTGACTTTC. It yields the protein CASSLVRSGANVLTF.

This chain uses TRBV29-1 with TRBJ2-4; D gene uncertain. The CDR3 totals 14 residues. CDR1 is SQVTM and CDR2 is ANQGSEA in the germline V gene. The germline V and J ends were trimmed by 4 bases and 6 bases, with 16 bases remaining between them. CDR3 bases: TGCAGCGTTGCACGGAGCGCTCAAGGAAACATTCAGTACTTC. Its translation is CSVARSAQGNIQYF.

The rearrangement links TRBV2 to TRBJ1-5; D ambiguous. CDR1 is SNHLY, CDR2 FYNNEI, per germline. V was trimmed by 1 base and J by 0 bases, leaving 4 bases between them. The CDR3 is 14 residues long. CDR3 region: CASSEGDSNQPQHF. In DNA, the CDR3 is TGTGCCAGCAGTGAAGGGGATAGCAATCAGCCCCAGCATTTT.

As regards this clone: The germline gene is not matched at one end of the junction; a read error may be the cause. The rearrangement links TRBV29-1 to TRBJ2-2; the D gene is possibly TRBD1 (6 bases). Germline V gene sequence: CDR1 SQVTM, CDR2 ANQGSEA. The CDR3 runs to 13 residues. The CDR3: CSLEDRNTGELFF. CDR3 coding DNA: TGCAGCCTTGAGGACAGAAACACCGGGGAGCTGTTTTTT.

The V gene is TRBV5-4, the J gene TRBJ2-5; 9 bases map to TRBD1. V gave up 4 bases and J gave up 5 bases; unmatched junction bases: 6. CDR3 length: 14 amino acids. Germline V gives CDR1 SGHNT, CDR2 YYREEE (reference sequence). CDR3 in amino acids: CASSGPDRGETQYF. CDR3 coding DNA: TGTGCCAGCAGCGGGCCGGACAGGGGCGAGACCCAGTACTTC. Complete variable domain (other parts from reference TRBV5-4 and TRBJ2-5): ETGVTQSPTHLIKTRGQQVTLRCSSQSGHNTVSWYQQALGQGPQFIFQYYREEENGRGNFPPRFSGLQFPNYSSELNVNALELDDSALYLCASSGPDRGETQYFGPGTRLLVL.

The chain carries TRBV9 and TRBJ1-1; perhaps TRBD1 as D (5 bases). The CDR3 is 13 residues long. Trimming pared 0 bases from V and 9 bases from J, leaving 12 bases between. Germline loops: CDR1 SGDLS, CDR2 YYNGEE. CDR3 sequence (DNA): TGTGCCAGCAGCGTAGGGGCAGGGCTGCAAGCTTTCTTT. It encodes CASSVGAGLQAFF. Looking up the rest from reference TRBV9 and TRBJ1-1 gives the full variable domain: DSGVTQTPKHLITATGQRVTLRCSPRSGDLSVYWYQQSLDQGLQFLIQYYNGEERAKGNILERFSAQQFPDLHSELNLSSLELGDSALYFCASSVGAGLQAFFGQGTRLTVV.

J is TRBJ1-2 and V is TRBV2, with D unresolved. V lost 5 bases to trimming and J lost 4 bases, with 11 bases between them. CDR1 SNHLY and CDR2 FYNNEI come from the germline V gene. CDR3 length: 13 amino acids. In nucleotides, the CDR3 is TGTGCCAGCAGTCAGGACGAATTCTATGGCTACACCTTC. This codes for CASSQDEFYGYTF.

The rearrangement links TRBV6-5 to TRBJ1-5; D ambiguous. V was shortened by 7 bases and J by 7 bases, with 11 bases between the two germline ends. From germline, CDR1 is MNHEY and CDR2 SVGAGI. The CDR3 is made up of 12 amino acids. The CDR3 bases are TGTGCCAGCACTGAAGCACGCCAGCCCCAGCATTTT. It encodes CASTEARQPQHF.

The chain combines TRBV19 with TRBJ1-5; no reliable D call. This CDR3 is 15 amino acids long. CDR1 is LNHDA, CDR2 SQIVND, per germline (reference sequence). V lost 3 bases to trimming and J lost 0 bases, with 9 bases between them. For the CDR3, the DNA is TGTGCCAGTAGTATTTGGGCAGATAGCAATCAGCCCCAGCATTTT. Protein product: CASSIWADSNQPQHF. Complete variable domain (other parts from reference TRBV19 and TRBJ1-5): DGGITQSPKYLFRKEGQNVTLSCEQNLNHDAMYWYRQDPGQGLRLIYYSQIVNDFQKGDIAEGYSVSREKKESFPLTVTSAQKNPTAFYLCASSIWADSNQPQHFGDGTRLSIL.

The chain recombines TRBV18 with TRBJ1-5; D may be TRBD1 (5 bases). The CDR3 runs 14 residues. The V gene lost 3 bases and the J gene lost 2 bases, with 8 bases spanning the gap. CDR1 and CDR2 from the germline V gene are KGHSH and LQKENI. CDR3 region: CASSPTGGNQPQHF. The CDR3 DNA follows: TGTGCCAGCTCACCGACGGGGGGCAATCAGCCCCAGCATTTT.

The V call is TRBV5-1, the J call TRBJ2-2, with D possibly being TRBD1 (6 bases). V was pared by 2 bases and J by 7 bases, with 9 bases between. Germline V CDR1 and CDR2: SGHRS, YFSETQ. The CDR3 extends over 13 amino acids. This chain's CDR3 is CASSLWTDGELFF. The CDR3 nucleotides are TGCGCCAGCAGCTTATGGACAGACGGGGAGCTGTTTTTT.

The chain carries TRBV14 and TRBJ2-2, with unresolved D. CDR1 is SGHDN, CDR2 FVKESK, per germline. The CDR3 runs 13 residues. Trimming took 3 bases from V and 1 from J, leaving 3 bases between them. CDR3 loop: CASSHKNTGELFF. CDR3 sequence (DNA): TGTGCCAGCAGCCACAAGAACACCGGGGAGCTGTTTTTT.

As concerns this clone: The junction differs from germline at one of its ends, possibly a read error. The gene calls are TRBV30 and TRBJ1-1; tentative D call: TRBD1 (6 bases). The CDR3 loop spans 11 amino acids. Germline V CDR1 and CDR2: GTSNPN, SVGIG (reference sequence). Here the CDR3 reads CRGAWAREAFF. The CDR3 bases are TGCAGGGGTGCCTGGGCGCGCGAAGCTTTCTTT.

CDR3 residues: CASRLDTGELFF. CDR3 DNA: TGTGCCAGCAGACTAGACACCGGGGAGCTGTTTTTT. The chain carries TRBV2 and TRBJ2-2, with D possibly being TRBD2 (5 bases). The CDR3 is 12 residues long. From germline, CDR1 is SNHLY and CDR2 FYNNEI. Trimming removed 6 bases from V and 3 bases from J, with 5 bases in between.

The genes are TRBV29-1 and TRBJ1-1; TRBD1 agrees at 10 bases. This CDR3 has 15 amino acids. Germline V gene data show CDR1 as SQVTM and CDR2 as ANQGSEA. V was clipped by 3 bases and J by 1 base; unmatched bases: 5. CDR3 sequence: CSVDETGGPNTEAFF. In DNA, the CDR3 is TGCAGCGTTGATGAGACAGGGGGCCCGAACACTGAAGCTTTCTTT.

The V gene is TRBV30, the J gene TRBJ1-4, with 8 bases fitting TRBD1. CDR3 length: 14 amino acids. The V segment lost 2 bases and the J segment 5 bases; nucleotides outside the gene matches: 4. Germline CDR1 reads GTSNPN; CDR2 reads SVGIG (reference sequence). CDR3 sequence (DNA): TGTGCCTGGAGTTGGACAGGGAGGAATGAAAAACTGTTTTTT. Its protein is CAWSWTGRNEKLFF.

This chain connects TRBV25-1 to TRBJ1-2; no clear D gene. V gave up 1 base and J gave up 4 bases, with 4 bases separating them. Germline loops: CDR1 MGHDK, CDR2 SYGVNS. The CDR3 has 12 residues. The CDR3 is CASSELVYGYTF. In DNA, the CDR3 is TGTGCCAGCAGTGAATTGGTCTATGGCTACACCTTC.

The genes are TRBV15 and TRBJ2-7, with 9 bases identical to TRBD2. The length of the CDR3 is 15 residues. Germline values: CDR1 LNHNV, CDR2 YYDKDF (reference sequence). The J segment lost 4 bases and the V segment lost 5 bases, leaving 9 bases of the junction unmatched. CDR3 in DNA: TGTGCCACCAGCGTTAGCGGGGGCCGGGGTTACGAGCAGTACTTC. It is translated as CATSVSGGRGYEQYF.

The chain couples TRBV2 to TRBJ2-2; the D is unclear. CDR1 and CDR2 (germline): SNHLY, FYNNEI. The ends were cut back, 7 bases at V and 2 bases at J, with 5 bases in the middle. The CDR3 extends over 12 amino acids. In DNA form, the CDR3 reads TGTGCCAGCACGGTAAACACCGGGGAGCTGTTTTTT. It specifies CASTVNTGELFF.

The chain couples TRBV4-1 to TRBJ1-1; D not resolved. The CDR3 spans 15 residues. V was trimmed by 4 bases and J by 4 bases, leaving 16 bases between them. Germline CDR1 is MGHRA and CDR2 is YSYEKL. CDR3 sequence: CASSLKREGFTEAFF. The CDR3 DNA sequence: TGCGCCAGCAGCCTCAAAAGGGAGGGCTTCACTGAAGCTTTCTTT.

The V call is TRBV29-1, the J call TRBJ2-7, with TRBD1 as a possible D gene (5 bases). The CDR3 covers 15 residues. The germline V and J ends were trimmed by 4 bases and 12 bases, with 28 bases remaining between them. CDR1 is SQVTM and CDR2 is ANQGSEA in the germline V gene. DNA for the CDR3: TGCAGCGTTGGCCCCTCCAGACAGTCACCGGAATCTCTGTACTTC. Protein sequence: CSVGPSRQSPESLYF.

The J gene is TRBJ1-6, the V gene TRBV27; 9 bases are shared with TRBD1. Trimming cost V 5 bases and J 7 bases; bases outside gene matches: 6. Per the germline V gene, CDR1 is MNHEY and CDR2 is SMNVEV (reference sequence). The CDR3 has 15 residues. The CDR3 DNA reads TGTGCCAGCAGTGCACAGGGGGCCCACAATTCACCCCTCCACTTT. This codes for CASSAQGAHNSPLHF.

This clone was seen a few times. This CDR3 reads CATSRESSGGPNEQFF. CDR3 in DNA: TGTGCCACCAGCAGAGAGTCTAGCGGGGGGCCGAATGAGCAGTTCTTC. The V and J genes are TRBV15 and TRBJ2-1; 11 nucleotides agree with TRBD2. Per the germline V gene, CDR1 is LNHNV and CDR2 is YYDKDF (reference sequence). V lost 0 bases, J lost 7 bases, and 5 bases stayed unmatched. This CDR3 has 16 residues.

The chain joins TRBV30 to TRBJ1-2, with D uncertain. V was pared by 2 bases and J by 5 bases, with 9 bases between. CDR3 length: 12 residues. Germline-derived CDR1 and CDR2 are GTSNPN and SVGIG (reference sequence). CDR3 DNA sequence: TGTGCCTGGAGTTACCGGGATTATGGCTACACCTTC. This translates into CAWSYRDYGYTF.

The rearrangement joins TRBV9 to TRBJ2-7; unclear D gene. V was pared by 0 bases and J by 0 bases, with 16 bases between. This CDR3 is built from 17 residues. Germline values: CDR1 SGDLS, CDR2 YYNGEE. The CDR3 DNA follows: TGTGCCAGCAGCGTAGGGCCCCGGCAGACCCACTCCTACGAGCAGTACTTC. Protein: CASSVGPRQTHSYEQYF.

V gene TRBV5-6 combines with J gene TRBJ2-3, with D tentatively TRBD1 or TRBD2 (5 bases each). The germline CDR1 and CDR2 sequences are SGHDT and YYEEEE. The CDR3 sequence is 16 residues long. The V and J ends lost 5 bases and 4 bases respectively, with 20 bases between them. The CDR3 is CASRPEPGRGADTQYF. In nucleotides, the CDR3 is TGTGCCAGCAGACCCGAGCCAGGGAGAGGGGCAGATACGCAGTATTTT.